A single sample gave rise to the 10 T cell receptor beta chains below, sequenced in a study of CD8+ T cells in alopecia areata. Extracted RNA was reverse transcribed into cDNA, the sequencing template. This table comes from immunoSEQ multiplex PCR, and its TCRdb copy is limited to in-frame clones, with some not included. Altogether about 260,000 clones are present, 45% to 70% being singletons, with the ten largest covering about 0.9%. Treatment given: oral pan-JAK inhibitor, 5-10 mg twice daily. The sequenced sample was CD4+ T cells sorted from blood, obtained at roughly week 53, from a patient treated with tofacitinib. The receptor source for this set is a human donor with alopecia areata.

This clone was found a few times. The rearrangement links TRBV19 to TRBJ1-1, with 7 bases identical to TRBD1. The germline gives CDR1 LNHDA, CDR2 SQIVND (reference sequence). V gave up 10 bases and J gave up 3 bases; unmatched junction bases: 23. The CDR3 spans 18 residues. The CDR3 nucleotides read TGTGCCACCCAGACAGGGAGGGGTGCTTCCGTCGAGGACACTGAAGCTTTCTTT. Amino acids: CATQTGRGASVEDTEAFF.

This clone showed up just once. V usage is TRBV9 and J usage is TRBJ2-5; either TRBD1 or TRBD2 may fit D (5 bases each). V dropped 3 bases and J dropped 2 bases, with 17 bases sitting between them. The germline V gene has CDR1 SGDLS and CDR2 YYNGEE. This CDR3 is 16 amino acids long. The CDR3 is CASSAPRGASQETQYF. In DNA form, the CDR3 reads TGTGCCAGCAGCGCCCCAAGGGGAGCGAGTCAAGAGACCCAGTACTTC. Complete variable domain (other parts from reference TRBV9 and TRBJ2-5): DSGVTQTPKHLITATGQRVTLRCSPRSGDLSVYWYQQSLDQGLQFLIQYYNGEERAKGNILERFSAQQFPDLHSELNLSSLELGDSALYFCASSAPRGASQETQYFGPGTRLLVL.

This clone has a handful of counts. The chain uses TRBV7-2 and TRBJ1-4; no reliable D call. Germline CDR1 is SGHTA and CDR2 is FQGNSA. This CDR3 region has 13 residues. V lost 1 base to trimming and J lost 7 bases, with 7 bases between them. CDR3 in DNA: TGTGCCAGCAGCTTAGGCTCTGGTGAAAAACTGTTTTTT. This codes for CASSLGSGEKLFF.

J is TRBJ2-2 and V is TRBV5-1, with 10 nucleotides matching TRBD2. Germline V CDR1 and CDR2: SGHRS, YFSETQ. The CDR3 runs to 15 residues. Losses at the gene ends were 1 base for V and 7 bases for J; bases not matched to a gene: 4. The CDR3 sequence is CASSLTSGVGGELFF. DNA of the CDR3: TGCGCCAGCAGCTTGACTAGCGGGGTCGGCGGGGAGCTGTTTTTT.

The CDR3 bases are TGTGCCAGCAGTTTCAGGGTTAGCTATGGCTACACCTTC. It is translated as CASSFRVSYGYTF. The chain employs TRBV27 and TRBJ1-2; weak D call: TRBD1 (5 bases). Trimming cost V 3 bases and J 4 bases, with 9 bases left between them. The CDR3 sequence is 13 residues long. Per the germline V gene, CDR1 is MNHEY and CDR2 is SMNVEV (reference sequence).

This clone was picked up many times. J is TRBJ2-3 and V is TRBV5-1, with TRBD2 matching over 7 bases. CDR3 length: 14 amino acids. The V gene's germline CDR1 is SGHRS and CDR2 YFSETQ. The V gene end was trimmed by 6 bases and the J gene end by 4 bases; junction bases not matched to a gene: 8. This CDR3 is CASKTGGVSDTQYF. DNA for the CDR3: TGCGCCAGCAAGACGGGGGGAGTGTCAGATACGCAGTATTTT. Complete variable domain (other parts from reference TRBV5-1 and TRBJ2-3): KAGVTQTPRYLIKTRGQQVTLSCSPISGHRSVSWYQQTPGQGLQFLFEYFSETQRNKGNFPGRFSGRQFSNSRSEMNVSTLELGDSALYLCASKTGGVSDTQYFGPGTRLTVL.

The genes are TRBV5-1 and TRBJ2-7; 7 nucleotides line up with TRBD1. The germline gives CDR1 SGHRS, CDR2 YFSETQ. The CDR3 is 15 residues long. Germline trimming cut 5 bases from V and 0 bases from J; bases unmatched to any gene: 8. CDR3 loop: CASRFQAGGSYEQYF. The CDR3 region has the DNA TGCGCCAGCAGGTTTCAGGCAGGGGGCTCCTACGAGCAGTACTTC.

The chain recombines TRBV6-5 with TRBJ1-6, with D perhaps matching TRBD1 (5 bases). CDR1 and CDR2 (germline): MNHEY, SVGAGI. V lost 7 bases, J lost 8 bases, and 12 bases lay in between. The CDR3 extends over 13 amino acids. CDR3 protein: CASTGPGDSPLHF. CDR3 sequence (DNA): TGTGCCAGCACCGGCCCGGGGGATTCACCCCTCCACTTT.

V is TRBV5-4 and J is TRBJ2-6; D not certain. CDR3 length equals 15 residues. Trimming shortened V by 4 bases and J by 4 bases, and 12 bases separated the two germline ends. CDR1 is SGHNT and CDR2 is YYREEE in the germline V gene (reference sequence). The CDR3 reads CASSTPWVGANVLTF. The CDR3 DNA is TGTGCCAGCAGCACCCCGTGGGTCGGGGCCAACGTCCTGACTTTC.

The V gene is TRBV7-9, the J gene TRBJ1-1, with TRBD1 as a possible D gene (6 bases). CDR3 length equals 12 residues. The V gene lost 5 bases and the J gene lost 7 bases, with 11 bases spanning the gap. Germline values: CDR1 SEHNR, CDR2 FQNEAQ (reference sequence). The CDR3, as DNA: TGTGCCAGCAGCCGACGGACAGATGAAGCTTTCTTT. Protein: CASSRRTDEAFF.